The T cell receptor beta chain under discussion was sequenced for a study of blood T cell repertoires in COVID-19. Study overall: Sources were T cells, B-cell-depleted T cells, or PBMCs; the material itself was cDNA or gDNA.

Participants, 18 to 89 years old, spanned approximately 25 US areas. The protocol was immunoSEQ multiplex PCR, while the TCRdb copy is restricted to in-frame clones and leaves out a portion. The sample lists over 300,000 clones; 85% to 90% were seen once. After removal of 4 bases from V and 14 bases from J, the junction contained 8 bases not matched to a gene. In germline, CDR1 is SNHLY, CDR2 FYNNEI. CDR3 length: 13 amino acids. V is TRBV2 and J is TRBJ1-6, with 7 bases that match TRBD1. The origin of this receptor is a woman younger than 45 with acute COVID-19. Source material: PBMCs or T cells enriched from blood (not recorded which). CDR3 amino acids: CASSGDSLLALHF. CDR3 DNA sequence: TGTGCCAGCAGTGGGGACAGCCTTTTAGCCCTCCACTTT.